What follows describes a single T cell receptor beta chain. Libraries were prepared by immunoSEQ multiplex PCR; TCRdb keeps only in-frame clonotypes and omits some of them. The table lists tens of thousands of clones, 79% of them singletons. This record comes from a study of control samples from healthy donors and cancer patients. Germline CDR1 and CDR2: SGHDN and FVKESK. V lost 5 bases, J lost 3 bases, and 5 bases stayed unmatched. The CDR3 runs 15 residues. Sequences were obtained from PBMCs. V gene TRBV14 combines with J gene TRBJ1-4; 8 bases align to TRBD1. The sequence came from a man between 60 and 75 years old with head and neck cancer. The CDR3, as DNA: TGTGCCAGCAGCTTCTTGACAGGGGCTAATGAAAAACTGTTTTTT. Protein: CASSFLTGANEKLFF.